This T cell receptor beta chain was obtained from a study of identical twins. Study outcomes and limitations: With abundant cord blood beta clonotypes, insertions were fewer; memory repertoires showed no such pattern. Its conclusions, products of cross-sectional statistical analysis, did not come from following the same donors.

Everyone who gave samples was a healthy Caucasian. TCRdb reanalysed the 5' RACE reads using MiXCR and keeps one entry per CDR3 protein. The table has around 550,000 distinct CDR3 sequences, 12% to 15% seen once; the top ten hold more than 0.4%. V dropped 5 bases and J dropped 9; count of bases not matched to a gene: 6. This CDR3 is 15 amino acids long. Many counts were recorded for this clonotype. Its antigen is currently unknown. The data also belong to a second study, concerning yellow fever vaccine responses in identical twins. As reported in that work: It has been reported that, in twins, the vaccine T cell response seemed partly convergent and partly personalized.

Sequenced: CD4+ T cells sorted from blood. The chain links TRBV12-3 or TRBV12-4 to TRBJ1-6, with 11 bases aligning to TRBD1. This sequence originates from a woman aged 18-29 years in good health. The CDR3: CASSPGDRGFSPLHF. In DNA form, the CDR3 reads TGTGCCAGCAGTCCCGGGGACAGGGGGTTTTCACCCCTCCACTTT.